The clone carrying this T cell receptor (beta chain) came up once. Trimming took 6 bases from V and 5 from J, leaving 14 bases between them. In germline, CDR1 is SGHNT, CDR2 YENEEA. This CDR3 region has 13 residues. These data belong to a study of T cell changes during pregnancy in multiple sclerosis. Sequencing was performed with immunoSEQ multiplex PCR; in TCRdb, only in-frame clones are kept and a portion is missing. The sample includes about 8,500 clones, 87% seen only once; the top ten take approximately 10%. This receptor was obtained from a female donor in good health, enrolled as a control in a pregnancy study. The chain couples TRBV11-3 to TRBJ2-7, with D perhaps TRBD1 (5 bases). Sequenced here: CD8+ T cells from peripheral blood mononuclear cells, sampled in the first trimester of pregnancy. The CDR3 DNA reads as TGTGCCAGCAGTCACACCTGGGGCGACGAGCAGTACTTC. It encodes CASSHTWGDEQYF.